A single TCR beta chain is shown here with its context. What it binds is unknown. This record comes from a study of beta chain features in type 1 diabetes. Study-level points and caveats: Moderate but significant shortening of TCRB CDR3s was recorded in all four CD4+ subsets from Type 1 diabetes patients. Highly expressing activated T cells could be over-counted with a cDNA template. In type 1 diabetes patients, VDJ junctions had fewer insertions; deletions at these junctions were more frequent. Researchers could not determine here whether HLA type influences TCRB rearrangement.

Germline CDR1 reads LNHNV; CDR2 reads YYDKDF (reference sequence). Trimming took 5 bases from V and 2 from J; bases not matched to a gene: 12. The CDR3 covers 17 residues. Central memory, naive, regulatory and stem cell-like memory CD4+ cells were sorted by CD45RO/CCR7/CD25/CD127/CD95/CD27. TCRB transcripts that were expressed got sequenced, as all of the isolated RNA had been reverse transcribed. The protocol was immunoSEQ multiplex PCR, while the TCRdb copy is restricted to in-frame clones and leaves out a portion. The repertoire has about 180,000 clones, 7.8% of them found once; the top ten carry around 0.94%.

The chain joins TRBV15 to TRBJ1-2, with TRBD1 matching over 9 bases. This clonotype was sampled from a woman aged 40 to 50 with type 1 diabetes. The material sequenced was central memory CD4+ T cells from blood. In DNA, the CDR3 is TGTGCCACCAGCGGGGAAGGACAGGGGAGGTCGAACTATGGCTACACCTTC. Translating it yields CATSGEGQGRSNYGYTF.